Detailed here is one TCR beta chain. All enrollees were roughly 18 to 89 years old and from 20 to 25 US areas. Recovered participants had two consecutive negative NP/OP PCR tests, healthcare professional clearance, or symptom resolution. Here immunoSEQ multiplex PCR was the method, and the copy in TCRdb shows in-frame clones only, minus some. The data contain about 140,000 clones, around four fifths of them seen just once; the ten biggest clones take up 6.2%. This sample is drawn from a study of blood T cell repertoires in COVID-19. About the research overall: Nucleic acid was either cDNA or gDNA, and it came from T cells, B-cell-depleted T cells, or PBMCs.

Germline loops: CDR1 SGHNT, CDR2 YYREEE (reference sequence). The CDR3 contains 15 residues. J lost 4 bases, V lost 2 bases, and 8 bases had no gene match. What was sequenced was PBMCs or T cells enriched from blood (not recorded which). This TCR came from a woman aged 40 to 50 who had recovered from COVID-19. The chain recombines TRBV5-4 with TRBJ1-2, with 7 bases aligning to TRBD1. Written as DNA, the CDR3 is TGTGCCAGCAGCTTAATGGGACAGTTAGCCTATGGCTACACCTTC. Protein sequence: CASSLMGQLAYGYTF.